The sequence of this T cell receptor (beta chain) was determined in a study of T-cell memory formation after mild COVID-19. Study in general: In these data, TCR clusters were largely donor specific. General study findings and limits: Detection of some responders pre-infection suggested pre-existing cross-reactive memory T cells participated. Day 37-peaking second-wave clones had unconfirmed SARS-CoV-2 specificity. CD4+ contracting clones were found mainly in CM and EM, and CD8+ ones in EMRA.

TCRdb re-called the 5' RACE reads through MiXCR, storing one row per CDR3 protein. The sample has some 130,000 distinct CDR3 sequences; around a sixth are singletons. The sample holds one count of this clonotype. Antigen unknown. The CDR3 spans 17 residues. Germline values: CDR1 SGHDT, CDR2 YYEEEE. The V and J ends lost 3 bases and 4 bases respectively, with 22 bases between them. Source material: PBMCs or a T cell subset sorted from them (not recorded which). The source of this sequence is an adult woman who had mild COVID-19 (a few samples of this study predate the infection). Cell type and time point are not known. This chain joins TRBV5-6 and TRBJ1-2; tentatively, D is TRBD1 (5 bases). The CDR3 coding sequence is TGTGCCAGCAGCTCCTATACCGGCGGGGCGCGGGGCTATGGCTACACCTTC. The encoded protein is CASSSYTGGARGYGYTF.